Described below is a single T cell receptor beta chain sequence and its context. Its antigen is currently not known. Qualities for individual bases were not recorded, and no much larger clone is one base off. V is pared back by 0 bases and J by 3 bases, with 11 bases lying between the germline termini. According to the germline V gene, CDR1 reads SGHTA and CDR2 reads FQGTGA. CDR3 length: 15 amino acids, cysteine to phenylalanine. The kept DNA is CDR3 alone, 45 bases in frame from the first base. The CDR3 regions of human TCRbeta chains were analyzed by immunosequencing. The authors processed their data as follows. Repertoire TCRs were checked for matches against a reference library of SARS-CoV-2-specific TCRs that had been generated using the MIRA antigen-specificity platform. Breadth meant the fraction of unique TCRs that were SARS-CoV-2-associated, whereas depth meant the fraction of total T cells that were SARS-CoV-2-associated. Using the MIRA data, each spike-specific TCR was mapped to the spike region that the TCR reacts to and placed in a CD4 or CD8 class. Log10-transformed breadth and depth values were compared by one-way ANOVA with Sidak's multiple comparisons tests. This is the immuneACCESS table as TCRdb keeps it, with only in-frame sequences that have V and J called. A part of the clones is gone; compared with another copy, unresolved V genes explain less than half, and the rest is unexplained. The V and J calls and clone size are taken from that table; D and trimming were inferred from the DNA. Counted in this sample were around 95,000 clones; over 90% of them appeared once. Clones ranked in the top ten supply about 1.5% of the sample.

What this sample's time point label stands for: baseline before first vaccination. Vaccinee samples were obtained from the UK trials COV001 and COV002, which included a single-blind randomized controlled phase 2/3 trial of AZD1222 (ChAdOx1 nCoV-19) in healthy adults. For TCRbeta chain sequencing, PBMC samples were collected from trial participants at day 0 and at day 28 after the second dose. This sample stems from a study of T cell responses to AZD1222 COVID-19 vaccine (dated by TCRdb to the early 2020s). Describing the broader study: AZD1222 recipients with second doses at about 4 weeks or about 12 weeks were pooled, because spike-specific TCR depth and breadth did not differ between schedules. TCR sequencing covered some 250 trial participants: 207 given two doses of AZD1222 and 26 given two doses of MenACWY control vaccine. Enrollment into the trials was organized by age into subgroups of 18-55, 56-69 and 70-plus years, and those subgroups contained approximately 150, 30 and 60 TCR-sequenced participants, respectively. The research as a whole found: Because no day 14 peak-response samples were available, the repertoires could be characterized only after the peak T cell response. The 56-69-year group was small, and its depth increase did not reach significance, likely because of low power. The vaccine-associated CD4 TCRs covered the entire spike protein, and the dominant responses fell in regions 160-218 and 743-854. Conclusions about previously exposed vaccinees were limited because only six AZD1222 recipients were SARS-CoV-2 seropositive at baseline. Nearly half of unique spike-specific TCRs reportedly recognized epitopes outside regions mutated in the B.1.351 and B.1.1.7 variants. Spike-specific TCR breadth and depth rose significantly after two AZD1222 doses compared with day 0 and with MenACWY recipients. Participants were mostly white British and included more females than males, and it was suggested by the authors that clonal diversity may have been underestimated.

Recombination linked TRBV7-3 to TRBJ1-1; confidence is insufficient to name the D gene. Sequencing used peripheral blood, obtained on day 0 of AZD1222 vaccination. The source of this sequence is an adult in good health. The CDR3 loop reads CASSLTGRRDTEAFF. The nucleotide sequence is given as TGTGCCAGCAGCTTAACTGGGAGGAGGGACACTGAAGCTTTCTTT.